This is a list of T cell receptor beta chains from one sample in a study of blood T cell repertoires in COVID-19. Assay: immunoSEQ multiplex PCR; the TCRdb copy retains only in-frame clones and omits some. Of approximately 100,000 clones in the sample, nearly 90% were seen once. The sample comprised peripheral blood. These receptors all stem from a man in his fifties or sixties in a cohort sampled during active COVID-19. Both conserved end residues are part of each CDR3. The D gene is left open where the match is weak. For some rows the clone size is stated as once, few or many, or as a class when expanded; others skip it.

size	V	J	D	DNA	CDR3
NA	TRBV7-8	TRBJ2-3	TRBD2	TGTGCCAGCGGGAGGACTAGCGGGGCCTCGGGGGATACGCAGTATTTT	CASGRTSGASGDTQYF
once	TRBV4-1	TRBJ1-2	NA	TGCGCCAGCAGCCAAGATCTGGCACCTAACTATGGCTACACCTTC	CASSQDLAPNYGYTF
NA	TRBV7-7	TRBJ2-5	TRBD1	TGTGCTAGCAGCCCTACCCGAGACAGGGGTGAGACCCAGTACTTC	CASSPTRDRGETQYF
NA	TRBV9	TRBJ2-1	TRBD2	TGTGCCAGCAGCCCCCCGGGGACTAGCGGAAACAATGAGCAGTTCTTC	CASSPPGTSGNNEQFF
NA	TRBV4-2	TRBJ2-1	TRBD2	TGTGCCAGCAGCCAGCTAGCGGGGGGGCTCTACAATGAGCAGTTCTTC	CASSQLAGGLYNEQFF
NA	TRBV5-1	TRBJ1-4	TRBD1	TGCGCCAGCAGCTTGGCCCTCTTAGGACAGGGCGGACTGTTTTTT	CASSLALLGQGGLFF
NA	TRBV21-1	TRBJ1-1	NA	TGTGCCAGCAGCCAGATGGTCTTGTTCCAGGAGGTGGACTGTGAAGCTTTCTTT	CASSQMVLFQEVDCEAFF
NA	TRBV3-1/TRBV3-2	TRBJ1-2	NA	TGTGCCAGCAGCCAAGATGGGAGGAGGGATGGCTACACCTTC	CASSQDGRRDGYTF
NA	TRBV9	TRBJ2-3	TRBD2	TGTGCCAGCAGCGGATTAGCGGGGGGCCAAATCACAGATACGCAGTATTTT	CASSGLAGGQITDTQYF
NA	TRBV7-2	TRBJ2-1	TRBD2	TGTGCCAGCAGCTTAGGGCGGGAGAGGTTTGAGCAGTTCTTC	CASSLGRERFEQFF
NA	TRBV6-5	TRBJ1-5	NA	TGTGCCAGCAGTCGCCGGGGGGACAATCAGCCCCAGCATTTT	CASSRRGDNQPQHF
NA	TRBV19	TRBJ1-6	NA	TGTGCCAGTGGCTCTTATAATTCACCCCTCCACTTT	CASGSYNSPLHF
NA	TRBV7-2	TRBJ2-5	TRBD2	TGTGCCAGCAGCTTAAGCGGGGGAGAGACCCAGTACTTC	CASSLSGGETQYF